This TCR beta chain was sequenced in a study of cytomegalovirus exposure and HLA in healthy donors. The table came from immunoSEQ multiplex PCR; TCRdb's copy has only in-frame clones and leaves some out. The sample lists about 220,000 clones; about 89% were seen once. The CDR3 contains 11 residues. CDR1 and CDR2 (germline): MNHNS, SASEGT. Deletions cut 7 bases from V and 2 bases from J, with 6 bases between. The sample consisted of PBMCs. V and J are TRBV6-1 and TRBJ2-7; TRBD1 might be the D (6 bases). The sequence was obtained from a woman between 18 and 29 years old in good health and CMV-seronegative. The CDR3 protein is CASNRAYEQYF. CDR3 bases: TGTGCCAGCAACAGGGCCTACGAGCAGTACTTC.